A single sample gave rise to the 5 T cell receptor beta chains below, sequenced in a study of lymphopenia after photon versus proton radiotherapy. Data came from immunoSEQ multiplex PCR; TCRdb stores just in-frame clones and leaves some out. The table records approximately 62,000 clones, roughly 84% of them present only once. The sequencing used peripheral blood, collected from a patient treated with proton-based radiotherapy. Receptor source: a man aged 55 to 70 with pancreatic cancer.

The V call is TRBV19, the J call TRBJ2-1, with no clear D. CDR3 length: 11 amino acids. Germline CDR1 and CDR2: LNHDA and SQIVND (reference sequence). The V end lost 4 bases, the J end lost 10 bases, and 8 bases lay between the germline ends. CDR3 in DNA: TGTGCCAGTAGTAACTCGGCGGAGCAGTTCTTC. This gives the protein CASSNSAEQFF.

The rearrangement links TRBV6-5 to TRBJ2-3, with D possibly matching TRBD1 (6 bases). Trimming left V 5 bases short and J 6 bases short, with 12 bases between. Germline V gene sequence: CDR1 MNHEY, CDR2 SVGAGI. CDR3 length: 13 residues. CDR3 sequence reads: CASSADQGDTQYF. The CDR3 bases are TGTGCCAGCAGTGCCGATCAGGGGGATACGCAGTATTTT.

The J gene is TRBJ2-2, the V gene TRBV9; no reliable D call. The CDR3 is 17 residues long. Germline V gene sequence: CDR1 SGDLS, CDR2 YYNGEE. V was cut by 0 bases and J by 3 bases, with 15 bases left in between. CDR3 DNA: TGTGCCAGCAGCGTAGGTGGGTCAGTGCGCGACACCGGGGAGCTGTTTTTT. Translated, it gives CASSVGGSVRDTGELFF.

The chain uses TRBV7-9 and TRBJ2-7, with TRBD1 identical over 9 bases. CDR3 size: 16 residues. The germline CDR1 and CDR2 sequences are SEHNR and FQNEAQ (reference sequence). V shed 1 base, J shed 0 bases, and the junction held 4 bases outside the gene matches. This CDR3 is CASSLVGTGLSYEQYF. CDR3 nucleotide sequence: TGTGCCAGCAGCTTAGTGGGGACAGGGCTCTCCTACGAGCAGTACTTC.

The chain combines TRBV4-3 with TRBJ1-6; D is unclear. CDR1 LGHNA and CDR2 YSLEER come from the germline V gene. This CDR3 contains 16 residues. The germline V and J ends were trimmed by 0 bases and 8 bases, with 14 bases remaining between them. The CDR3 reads CASSQDLTELDSPLHF. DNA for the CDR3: TGCGCCAGCAGCCAAGATTTGACCGAGCTTGATTCACCCCTCCACTTT.